This entry is about one T cell receptor (beta chain). CDR3 size: 14 residues. V lost 6 bases and J lost 0, with 10 bases in between. CDR1 and CDR2 from the germline V gene are KGHDR and SFDVKD. TCRdb re-called the 5' RACE reads with MiXCR, one entry per CDR3 protein. The sample has 35,000 to 50,000 distinct CDR3 sequences; 30% are singletons. The chain recombines TRBV24-1 with TRBJ2-5; D is unclear. The receptor was derived from a female donor with breast cancer. The sequencing sample was made of tumor-infiltrating memory CD4+ T cells sorted from the breast tumor. Subset given: memory CD4+ T cells, CD4+CD45RO+CD25-. Here the CDR3 DNA reads TGTGCCACCAGTAGTCGTCTCTACCAAGAGACCCAGTACTTC. Protein product: CATSSRLYQETQYF.